The 32 T cell receptor beta chains presented below share a single source sample, sequenced in a study of shared clonotypes between healthy human individuals. The protocol was immunoSEQ multiplex PCR, while the TCRdb copy is restricted to in-frame clones and leaves out a portion. The sample has around 530,000 clones; roughly four fifths are singletons. The sample consisted of PBMCs. These receptors all come from a woman aged 40 to 55 in good health. Some clones in this sample may be carry-over from other donors' samples.

In the case of this clone: Being one base from a much bigger clone, this may be a read error. For the CDR3, the DNA is TGTGCCTGGAGTGTACCGGTAACGGAGCTGCTTTTT. Encoded protein: CAWSVPVTELLF. This chain uses TRBV30 with TRBJ2-2; D remains unclear. Germline V gene sequence: CDR1 GTSNPN, CDR2 SVGIG (reference sequence). CDR3 length: 12 amino acids. The full variable domain, with the rest looked up from reference TRBV30 and TRBJ2-2, is SQTIHQWPATLVQPVGSPLSLECTVEGTSNPNLYWYRQAAGRGLQLLFYSVGIGQISSEVPQNLSASRPQDRQFILSSKKLLLSDSGFYLCAWSVPVTELLFGEGSRLTVL.

In DNA form, the CDR3 reads TGTGCCAGCAGTTACCGGGGGGCGAACACTGAAGCTTTCTTT. Its translation: CASSYRGANTEAFF. The J gene is TRBJ1-1, the V gene TRBV6-6, with a possible D match to TRBD1 (6 bases). The V gene's germline CDR1 is MNHNY and CDR2 SVGAGI (reference sequence). V gave up 2 bases and J gave up 1 base, with 8 bases separating them. The CDR3 contains 14 residues.

The chain carries TRBV28 and TRBJ2-1; tentatively, D is TRBD1 or TRBD2 (6 bases each). The V end was cut by 5 bases, the J end by 8 bases, with 13 bases between. CDR3 size: 13 residues. The germline CDR1 and CDR2 sequences are MDHEN and SYDVKM. This CDR3 is CASSPPGAHEQFF. The CDR3 DNA is TGTGCCAGCAGTCCCCCGGGGGCGCATGAGCAGTTCTTC.

The V call is TRBV28, the J call TRBJ2-1; 10 nucleotides match TRBD2. Looked up from germline, CDR1 is MDHEN and CDR2 is SYDVKM. V gave up 4 bases and J gave up 7 bases; unmatched junction bases: 7. This CDR3 region has 15 residues. CDR3: CASSSPGLAVNEQFF. In DNA form, the CDR3 reads TGTGCCAGCAGTTCCCCTGGACTAGCGGTTAATGAGCAGTTCTTC.

V and J are TRBV7-9 and TRBJ2-3; TRBD2 aligns across 7 bases. CDR1 SEHNR and CDR2 FQNEAQ come from the germline V gene (reference sequence). This CDR3 has 19 residues. V was clipped by 2 bases and J by 3 bases; unmatched bases: 17. CDR3 amino acids: CASSLTNPRTRAETDTQYF. The CDR3 nucleotides are TGTGCCAGCAGCTTAACGAACCCCCGGACTAGAGCGGAGACAGATACGCAGTATTTT.

This chain uses TRBV7-2 with TRBJ2-1; 7 positions match TRBD2. After removal of 3 bases from V and 1 base from J, the junction contained 12 bases not matched to a gene. The CDR3 has 18 amino acids. From germline, CDR1 is SGHTA and CDR2 FQGNSA. The CDR3 nucleotides read TGTGCCAGCAGCTTGCGACGGGCTAGCGGCACTTCCTACAATGAGCAGTTCTTC. This codes for CASSLRRASGTSYNEQFF.

V is TRBV9 and J is TRBJ2-6, with a weak D call TRBD1 (6 bases). Per germline, CDR1 SGDLS and CDR2 YYNGEE. The CDR3 is 16 amino acids. V was pared by 6 bases and J by 1 base, with 14 bases between. The CDR3 is CASTLTGQSGANVLTF. The CDR3, as DNA: TGTGCCAGCACCCTTACTGGACAGTCTGGGGCCAACGTCCTGACTTTC.

V gene TRBV30 combines with J gene TRBJ2-3; weak D call: TRBD2 (6 bases). This CDR3 region has 14 residues. The V gene lost 4 bases and the J gene lost 11 bases, with 22 bases spanning the gap. Germline assignment: CDR1 GTSNPN and CDR2 SVGIG (reference sequence). CDR3 nucleotide sequence: TGTGCCTGGAAGAAACAACCCGTAAGGGACTTGCAGTATTTT. Translated, it gives CAWKKQPVRDLQYF.

The chain employs TRBV7-2 and TRBJ1-1; 7 nucleotides line up with TRBD1. CDR3 size: 17 residues. V was pared by 5 bases and J by 5 bases, with 17 bases of the junction left unmatched. The V gene's germline CDR1 is SGHTA and CDR2 FQGNSA. The CDR3, as DNA: TGTGCCAGCAGCAGCCGGGACAGTCCGGGGGTTAGGACTGAAGCTTTCTTT. It translates to CASSSRDSPGVRTEAFF.

The chain recombines TRBV2 with TRBJ1-2; TRBD1 aligns across 8 bases. With V trimmed by 4 bases and J by 6 bases, 10 bases remained unmatched. CDR1 SNHLY and CDR2 FYNNEI come from the germline V gene. The CDR3 spans 15 residues. This chain's CDR3 is CASSGWLGTGNGYTF. CDR3 coding DNA: TGTGCCAGCAGTGGATGGCTTGGGACAGGCAATGGCTACACCTTC.

The V and J genes are TRBV29-1 and TRBJ2-7; the D is unclear. Trimming removed 2 bases from V and 6 bases from J, with 5 bases in between. The CDR3 has 10 amino acids. The germline V gene encodes CDR1 SQVTM and CDR2 ANQGSEA. As DNA, the CDR3 is TGCAGCGTTGAAATAGGCGAGCAGTACTTC. This codes for CSVEIGEQYF.

V is TRBV7-3 and J is TRBJ2-2; 7 bases are a match to TRBD1. This CDR3 spans 15 amino acids. V lost 6 bases and J lost 7; bases outside the gene matches: 11. Germline V CDR1 and CDR2: SGHTA, FQGTGA. The CDR3 protein is CASSRTGTADGELFF. The CDR3, as DNA: TGTGCCAGCAGTCGGACCGGGACAGCGGACGGGGAGCTGTTTTTT. Filled out from reference TRBV7-3 and TRBJ2-2, the complete variable domain reads GAGVSQTPSNKVTEKGKYVELRCDPISGHTALYWYRQSLGQGPEFLIYFQGTGAADDSGLPNDRFFAVRPEGSVSTLKIQRTERGDSAVYLCASSRTGTADGELFFGEGSRLTVL.

The chain has TRBV2 and TRBJ2-1; D is uncertain. Germline CDR1 SNHLY, CDR2 FYNNEI. This CDR3 has 12 amino acids. Between the trimmed V and J ends, which lost 3 bases and 10 bases, there was a span of 10 bases. Here the CDR3 DNA reads TGTGCCAGCAGTGAGAGGTATGGAGAGCAGTTCTTC. Residues: CASSERYGEQFF.

This clone was seen only once. The chain uses TRBV10-1 and TRBJ2-7, with 10 bases identical to TRBD2. V lost 7 bases, J lost 5 bases, and 8 bases stayed unmatched. The CDR3 loop spans 14 amino acids. Germline values: CDR1 WNHNN, CDR2 SYGVQD (reference sequence). The DNA of the CDR3 is TGCGCCAGCACTAGCGGGAGCGGGGGCAACGAGCAGTACTTC. This encodes CASTSGSGGNEQYF.

J is TRBJ1-2 and V is TRBV19, with unresolved D. Germline assignment: CDR1 LNHDA and CDR2 SQIVND (reference sequence). The V end lost 3 bases, the J end lost 7 bases, and 12 bases lay between the germline ends. The CDR3 spans 13 residues. The CDR3 nucleotides read TGTGCCAGTAGTATTGGTATCGGGCGTGGCTACACCTTC. Its protein product is CASSIGIGRGYTF.

The gene calls are TRBV9 and TRBJ2-7; TRBD1 matches at 9 bases. The ends lost 4 bases at V and 5 bases at J; junction bases unmatched: 10. Germline CDR1 SGDLS, CDR2 YYNGEE. This CDR3 region has 15 residues. CDR3 region: CASSLTGQGSDEQYF. The CDR3 nucleotides are TGTGCCAGCAGCTTGACGGGACAGGGCAGCGACGAGCAGTACTTC.

Concerning this clone itself: Other DNA variants within this sample encode the same CDR3. V gene TRBV28 combines with J gene TRBJ1-2; D might be TRBD1 (5 bases). Trimming left V 3 bases short and J 4 bases short, with 6 bases between. The germline V gene encodes CDR1 MDHEN and CDR2 SYDVKM. CDR3 length equals 12 residues. As DNA, the CDR3 is TGTGCCAGCAGTTTCGGGGGCTATGGCTACACCTTC. This translates into CASSFGGYGYTF.

The CDR3 DNA sequence: TGTGCCAGCAGTTCTAGACAGGGCTTAGGCACTGAAGCTTTCTTT. Its translation: CASSSRQGLGTEAFF. This chain links TRBV6-1 with TRBJ1-1; 7 bases match TRBD1. The CDR3 contains 15 residues. Looked up from germline, CDR1 is MNHNS and CDR2 is SASEGT. V gave up 5 bases and J gave up 4 bases; unmatched junction bases: 10.

As concerns this clone: This could be a read error, since a much larger clone is one nucleotide away. CDR3 DNA: TGCGCCAGCAGCCAAAACAATGAGCAGTTCTTC. Its translation is CASSQNNEQFF. V gene TRBV4-1 combines with J gene TRBJ2-1; D call uncertain. There are 11 residues in the CDR3. Per germline, CDR1 MGHRA and CDR2 YSYEKL. The germline V and J ends were trimmed by 2 bases and 5 bases, with 1 base remaining between them.

This sequence joins TRBV5-1 and TRBJ2-7, with a possible D match to TRBD1 (6 bases). The CDR3 has 13 amino acids. Germline CDR1 and CDR2: SGHRS and YFSETQ. Trimming took off 6 bases at V and 3 bases at J, with 13 bases between the two ends. The CDR3 DNA reads TGCGCCAGCACAAAGGACAGTATCTACGAGCAGTACTTC. Amino acids: CASTKDSIYEQYF.

A remark on this clone: Its ends do not fully match the called genes, so a read error is possible. The chain recombines TRBV2 with TRBJ2-7, with D unresolved. The CDR3 has 10 amino acids. Germline V gene sequence: CDR1 SNHLY, CDR2 FYNNEI. For the CDR3, the DNA is TGTGCCAGCAGTGACAGGTTGTCGAACTTC. It codes for CASSDRLSNF.

This clone appeared a few times. The rearrangement links TRBV29-1 to TRBJ1-1; D not resolved. Trimming removed 6 bases at V and 7 bases at J, with 9 bases between. Germline CDR1 is SQVTM and CDR2 is ANQGSEA. CDR3 size: 10 residues. CDR3 in amino acids: CSVWDNEAFF. In nucleotides, the CDR3 is TGCAGCGTCTGGGATAATGAAGCTTTCTTT.

The CDR3 nucleotides read TGTGCCAGCAGCCTCACTAGACAGATCTCTGGGGCCAACGTCCTGACTTTC. Protein product: CASSLTRQISGANVLTF. The gene calls are TRBV5-5 and TRBJ2-6; the D call may be TRBD1 or TRBD2 (5 bases each). In germline, CDR1 is SGHKS, CDR2 YYEKEE (reference sequence). CDR3 length: 17 amino acids. Trimming cost V 4 bases and J 0 bases, with 14 bases left between them.

The rearrangement joins TRBV7-9 to TRBJ1-4, with D tentatively TRBD1 (6 bases). Trimming removed 4 bases from V and 4 bases from J, with 19 bases in between. This CDR3 has 17 amino acids. Germline V gene sequence: CDR1 SEHNR, CDR2 FQNEAQ (reference sequence). The chain's CDR3 is CASSSQLGRGGNEKLFF. CDR3 in DNA: TGTGCCAGCAGCTCACAACTCGGGAGAGGGGGTAATGAAAAACTGTTTTTT.

J is TRBJ2-5 and V is TRBV5-4; 7 bases are shared with TRBD2. The CDR3 is 17 residues long. V shed 4 bases, J shed 2 bases, and the junction held 14 bases outside the gene matches. The germline V gene encodes CDR1 SGHNT and CDR2 YYREEE (reference sequence). CDR3 region: CASSLGVGGSSQETQYF. In DNA form, the CDR3 reads TGTGCCAGCAGCCTCGGCGTCGGCGGGAGTAGTCAAGAGACCCAGTACTTC. Full variable domain (rest looked up from reference TRBV5-4 and TRBJ2-5): ETGVTQSPTHLIKTRGQQVTLRCSSQSGHNTVSWYQQALGQGPQFIFQYYREEENGRGNFPPRFSGLQFPNYSSELNVNALELDDSALYLCASSLGVGGSSQETQYFGPGTRLLVL.

V usage is TRBV28 and J usage is TRBJ2-7, with D uncertain. This CDR3 has 13 residues. Germline CDR1 is MDHEN and CDR2 is SYDVKM. V gave up 2 bases and J gave up 4 bases, with 9 bases separating them. The CDR3 nucleotides are TGTGCCAGCAGTTTAAGGCAGAGTTACGAGCAGTACTTC. Its translation is CASSLRQSYEQYF.

The rearrangement links TRBV28 to TRBJ1-5; possible D gene TRBD1, 6 bases. The CDR3 consists of 14 residues. V lost 5 bases and J lost 5, with 13 bases in between. Germline-derived CDR1 and CDR2 are MDHEN and SYDVKM. In DNA, the CDR3 is TGTGCCAGCAGTGCTACAGGGCCCCATCAGCCCCAGCATTTT. Encoded protein: CASSATGPHQPQHF.

This clone was counted a single time. V gene TRBV7-9 combines with J gene TRBJ2-1; the D gene is possibly TRBD1 (5 bases). Germline CDR1 SEHNR, CDR2 FQNEAQ (reference sequence). Trimming removed 5 bases from V and 0 bases from J, with 14 bases in between. This CDR3 contains 16 residues. The CDR3 protein is CASSHAGHPSYNEQFF. The CDR3 coding sequence is TGTGCCAGCAGCCATGCCGGACACCCCTCCTACAATGAGCAGTTCTTC.

The chain combines TRBV5-1 with TRBJ2-3; D not certain. CDR3 length: 11 residues. V gave up 1 base and J gave up 6 bases, with 3 bases separating them. Germline assignment: CDR1 SGHRS and CDR2 YFSETQ. CDR3 bases: TGCGCCAGCAGCTTGTCTGATACGCAGTATTTT. This encodes CASSLSDTQYF.

V usage is TRBV28 and J usage is TRBJ2-3, with TRBD1 matching over 8 bases. The J segment lost 2 bases and the V segment lost 8 bases, leaving 6 bases of the junction unmatched. CDR1 is MDHEN, CDR2 SYDVKM, per germline. The CDR3 extends over 14 amino acids. The CDR3 spells CASRRDRTTDTQYF. The DNA for the CDR3 is TGTGCCAGCCGGCGGGACAGGACCACAGATACGCAGTATTTT.

The sample holds a few counts of this clone. Other nucleotide sequences from this sample produce the same CDR3. The rearrangement joins TRBV2 to TRBJ1-4; 8 positions agree with TRBD1. Germline V gene data show CDR1 as SNHLY and CDR2 as FYNNEI. CDR3 size: 14 residues. The V and J ends lost 4 bases and 8 bases, in that order; junction bases with no gene match: 6. CDR3 DNA sequence: TGTGCCAGCAGTGGCAACAGGGGGGACGAAAAACTGTTTTTT. Residues: CASSGNRGDEKLFF.

V usage is TRBV29-1 and J usage is TRBJ2-5; 8 nucleotides agree with TRBD1. CDR3 length: 13 amino acids. V was pared by 7 bases and J by 4 bases, with 8 bases of the junction left unmatched. Germline V gives CDR1 SQVTM, CDR2 ANQGSEA. The CDR3 bases are TGCAGCGCAGAAGAGACAGGGGCAGAGACCCAGTACTTC. Its translation: CSAEETGAETQYF.